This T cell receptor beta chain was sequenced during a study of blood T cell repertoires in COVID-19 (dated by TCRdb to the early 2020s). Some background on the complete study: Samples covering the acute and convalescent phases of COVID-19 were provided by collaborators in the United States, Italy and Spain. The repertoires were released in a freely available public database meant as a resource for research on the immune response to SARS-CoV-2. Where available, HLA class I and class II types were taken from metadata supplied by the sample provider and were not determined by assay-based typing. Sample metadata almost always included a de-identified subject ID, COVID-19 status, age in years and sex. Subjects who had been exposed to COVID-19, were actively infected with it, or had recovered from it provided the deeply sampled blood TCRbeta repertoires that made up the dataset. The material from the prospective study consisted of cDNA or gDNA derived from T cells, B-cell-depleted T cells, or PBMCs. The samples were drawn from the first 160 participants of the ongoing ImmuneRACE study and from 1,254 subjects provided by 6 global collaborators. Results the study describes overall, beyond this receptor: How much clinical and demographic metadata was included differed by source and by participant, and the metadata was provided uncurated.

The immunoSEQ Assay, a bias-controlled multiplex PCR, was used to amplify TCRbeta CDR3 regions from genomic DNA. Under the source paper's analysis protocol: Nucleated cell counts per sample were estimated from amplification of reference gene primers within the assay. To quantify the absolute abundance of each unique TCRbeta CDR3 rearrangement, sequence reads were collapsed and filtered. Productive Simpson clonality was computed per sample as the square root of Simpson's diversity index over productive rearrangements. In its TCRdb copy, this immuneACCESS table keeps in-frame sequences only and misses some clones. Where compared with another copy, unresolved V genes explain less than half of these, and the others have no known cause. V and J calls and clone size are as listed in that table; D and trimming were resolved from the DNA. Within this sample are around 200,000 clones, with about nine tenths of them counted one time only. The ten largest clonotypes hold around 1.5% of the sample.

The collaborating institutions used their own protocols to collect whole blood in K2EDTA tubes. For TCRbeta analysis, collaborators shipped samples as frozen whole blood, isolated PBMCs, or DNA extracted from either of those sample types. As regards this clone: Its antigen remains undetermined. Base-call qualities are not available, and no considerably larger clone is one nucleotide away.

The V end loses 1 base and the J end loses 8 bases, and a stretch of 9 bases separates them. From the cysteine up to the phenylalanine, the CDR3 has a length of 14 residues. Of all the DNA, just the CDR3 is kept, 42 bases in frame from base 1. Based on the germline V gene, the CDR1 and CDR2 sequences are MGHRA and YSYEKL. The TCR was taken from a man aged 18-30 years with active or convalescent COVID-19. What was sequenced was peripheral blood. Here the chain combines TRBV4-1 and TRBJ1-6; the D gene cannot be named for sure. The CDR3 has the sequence CASSQGTDYSPLHF. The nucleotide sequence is TGCGCCAGCAGCCAAGGGACTGACTATTCACCCCTCCACTTT.